Included here is one T cell receptor (beta chain) sequence, with context. What this receptor recognizes is not known. Per-base qualities were not stored, and no clone one base away is much larger. The CDR3 regions of human TCRbeta chains were subjected to immunosequencing. The study's processing was this. Repertoire TCRs were checked for matches against a reference library of SARS-CoV-2-specific TCRs that had been generated using the MIRA antigen-specificity platform. Breadth meant the fraction of unique TCRs that were SARS-CoV-2-associated, whereas depth meant the fraction of total T cells that were SARS-CoV-2-associated. Using the MIRA data, every spike-specific TCR was mapped to the spike region that the TCR reacted to and assigned to either a CD4 or a CD8 class. Log10-transformed breadth and depth values were compared by one-way ANOVA with Sidak's multiple comparisons tests. What TCRdb holds here is the immuneACCESS table cut down to in-frame rearrangements. Part of the clones is not present; checked against another copy, under half of the missing clones reflect an unresolved V gene, and the others are unexplained. The V and J calls and clone size come from that table; D and trimming were worked out from the DNA. The sample has more than 85,000 clones on record, around 90% of them singletons. The leading ten clones occupy over 6.5% of the sample.

The data belong to a study of T cell responses to AZD1222 COVID-19 vaccine (dated by TCRdb to 2020 to 2022). With respect to the entire study: Because spike-specific TCR depth and breadth did not differ between the two schedules, AZD1222 recipients who got a second dose at roughly 4 weeks were pooled with those who got a second dose at roughly 12 weeks. A total of just over 230 trial participants underwent TCR sequencing, of whom 207 had received two doses of AZD1222 and approximately 25 had received two doses of the MenACWY control vaccine. Trial participants were enrolled by age into subgroups of 18-55, 56-69 and 70-plus years, and around 150, 28 and 57 TCR-sequenced participants, respectively, were included in these subgroups.

The meaning of the sample's time point label: baseline before first vaccination. Vaccinee samples were obtained from the UK trials COV001 and COV002, which included a single-blind randomized controlled phase 2/3 trial of AZD1222 (ChAdOx1 nCoV-19) in healthy adults. Trial participant PBMC samples were collected at day 0 and day 28 after the second dose for TCRbeta chain sequencing. The investigation overall reported the following: Most participants were white British and females outnumbered males, and the authors suggested that clonal diversity may have been underestimated. After two AZD1222 doses, spike-specific TCR breadth and depth were significantly higher than at day 0 and than in MenACWY recipients. Because no day 14 peak-response samples were available, the repertoires could be characterized only after the peak T cell response. Vaccine-associated CD4 TCRs spanned the whole spike protein, with dominant responses in regions 160-218 and 743-854. Nearly half of unique spike-specific TCRs reportedly recognized epitopes outside regions mutated in the B.1.351 and B.1.1.7 variants. In the small 56-69-year group, the increase in depth fell short of significance, most likely because of low power. Conclusions about previously exposed vaccinees were limited because only six AZD1222 recipients were SARS-CoV-2 seropositive at baseline.

The source was peripheral blood, collected on day 0 of AZD1222 vaccination. This clonotype originated in an adult in good health.

The nucleotide sequence reads as follows: TGCGCCAGCAGCTTGCTGGGTAATTATAATTCACCCCTCCACTTT. Protein translation: CASSLLGNYNSPLHF. In this chain, TRBV5-1 is recombined with TRBJ1-6; confidence is insufficient to name the D gene. Spanning cysteine to phenylalanine, the CDR3 consists of 15 amino acids. This entry keeps only the CDR3 DNA: 45 bases, framed from base 1. Deletion took 1 base off V and 4 bases off J, with a span of 9 bases between the germline ends. CDR1 SGHRS and CDR2 YFSETQ are derived from the germline V gene.